This T cell receptor beta chain was observed in a study of cytomegalovirus exposure and HLA in healthy donors. Findings and limits, study-wide: One cluster of highly shared sequence variants probably arose as a sequencing artifact. In a later analysis, DRB1 alleles had the most associated TCRs; HLA-C alleles the fewest. TCR sequences were mostly rare, though some public TCRs occurred in many donors.

As regards this clone: The antigen remains unidentified.

Vbeta (60) and Jbeta (13) primers were used in the PCR. Some clones are missing from TCRdb's copy, which holds only in-frame ones; the method was immunoSEQ multiplex PCR. In the table there are about 150,000 clones, approximately 80% of which are singletons. The CDR3 is 12 residues long. Trimming cost V 8 bases and J 5 bases; bases outside gene matches: 5. Germline V gene lookup returns CDR1 LNHDA and CDR2 SQIVND (reference sequence). The source of this sequence is a woman aged 50 to 65 in good health and CMV-seropositive. Input material: PBMCs. The chain has TRBV19 and TRBJ1-2; 7 bases align to TRBD1. The CDR3 loop is CASSDRVYGYTF. The CDR3, as DNA: TGTGCCAGTTCCGACAGGGTATATGGCTACACCTTC.